This T cell receptor (beta chain) is from a study of T cell repertoires in aging, cancer and after chemotherapy. Overall study context: The full dataset contained several million TCR reads.

In germline, CDR1 is DFQATT, CDR2 SNEGSKA (reference sequence). J lost 2 bases, V lost 1 base, and 1 base had no gene match. This CDR3 is built from 15 residues. A remark on this clonotype: Antigen: not known.

The template was genomic DNA from peripheral blood, not RNA. Rearranged V-D-J TRB sequences were amplified with a mixed TRB-A/B primer pool. One entry per CDR3 protein, called by TCRdb with MiXCR from the multiplex PCR reads. Of around 3,000 distinct CDR3 sequences detected, around 35% appear once; the ten largest clones hold 55% to 70%. Study conclusions and caveats: No conclusions about immunological memory after chemotherapy can be drawn from the repertoire data. In healthy donors, age-related TCR diversity loss mainly reflected lost richness.

The sample consisted of blood. This chain uses TRBV20-1 with TRBJ2-1; TRBD2 matches 11 bases. The receptor was isolated from a human donor with a solid tumor. For the CDR3, the DNA is TGCAGTGCTAGAGGACTAGCGGGACCCTACAATGAGCAGTTCTTC. It translates to CSARGLAGPYNEQFF.